Below are 5 T cell receptor beta chains sequenced from a single sample in a study of molecular identifiers for immune sequencing clone quantification. MiXCR, run by TCRdb on the PCR reads, gives a single entry per CDR3 protein. The table includes 350,000 or so distinct CDR3 sequences, about a fifth detected once. Sample: naive CD8+ T cells from blood, with Jurkat cell RNA spiked in. The subset denotes: FACS-sorted CD8+CD4-CCR7+CD45RA+ naive T cells. Receptors were obtained from a human donor in good health. Some libraries in this study had Jurkat cell RNA spiked in.

This clonotype has a count of ten or more. The J gene is TRBJ2-7, the V gene TRBV14; TRBD1 agrees at 8 bases. The CDR3 covers 14 residues. From germline, CDR1 is SGHDN and CDR2 FVKESK. With V trimmed by 0 bases and J by 6 bases, 4 bases remained unmatched. CDR3 sequence reads: CASSQDNRGIEQYF. The CDR3 DNA reads as TGTGCCAGCAGCCAAGACAACAGGGGGATCGAGCAGTACTTC. The entire variable domain, with the rest obtained from reference TRBV14 and TRBJ2-7, is as follows: EAGVTQFPSHSVIEKGQTVTLRCDPISGHDNLYWYRRVMGKEIKFLLHFVKESKQDESGMPNNRFLAERTGGTYSTLKVQPAELEDSGVYFCASSQDNRGIEQYFGPGTRLTVT.

Only a few counts were recorded for this clonotype. The CDR3 protein is CASSPSQRPKEAFF. The CDR3 DNA follows: TGCGCCAGCAGCCCTTCACAGAGACCCAAAGAAGCTTTCTTT. V usage is TRBV4-3 and J usage is TRBJ1-1; D remains unclear. The V gene's germline CDR1 is LGHNA and CDR2 YSLEER. CDR3 length: 14 residues. The V end lost 4 bases, the J end lost 8 bases, and 17 bases lay between the germline ends.

This clonotype came up a few times. The chain uses TRBV11-2 and TRBJ2-7, with 7 bases fitting TRBD2. From germline, CDR1 is SGHAT and CDR2 FQNNGV. This CDR3 is 16 amino acids long. With V trimmed by 5 bases and J by 4 bases, 14 bases remained unmatched. The CDR3 nucleotides are TGTGCCAGCAGCCCTGTAGCTGCGGGAGTAGCATACGAGCAGTACTTC. It encodes CASSPVAAGVAYEQYF.

The sample holds many counts of this clonotype. V is TRBV6-5 and J is TRBJ2-3; D remains unclear. V lost 2 bases and J 2 bases, leaving 5 bases between the germline ends. CDR3 length: 13 residues. Germline assignment: CDR1 MNHEY and CDR2 SVGAGI. The CDR3 nucleotides are TGTGCCAGCAGTTACGCTAACACAGATACGCAGTATTTT. It specifies CASSYANTDTQYF.

The sample holds many counts of this clonotype. This sequence joins TRBV7-6 and TRBJ2-3, with D tentatively TRBD2 (6 bases). CDR3 length: 17 residues. Trimming took off 5 bases at V and 1 base at J, with 19 bases between the two ends. CDR1 SGHVS and CDR2 FNYEAQ come from the germline V gene. CDR3 DNA sequence: TGTGCCAGCAGCCCCGATCAGCGGGCTCTTCGCACAGATACGCAGTATTTT. It encodes CASSPDQRALRTDTQYF.